Each of the 7 T cell receptor beta chains below was sequenced from the same sample in a study of regulatory T cells in long-lasting Graves disease. The time point is: persistent/refractory GD, antithyroid drugs over 5 years with positive TRAb. Following extraction of RNA from PBMCs, that RNA was used to make the TCR library. Through Arm-PCR of CDR3 regions and iRepertoire HTBI primers, TCR beta libraries were built. MiXCR, run by TCRdb on the multiplex PCR reads, gives a single entry per CDR3 protein. Among fewer than 450,000 distinct CDR3 sequences, around 20% were seen once, and the ten largest hold under 25%. Sequenced material: peripheral blood mononuclear cells (PBMCs), taken when the disease was refractory, from a patient treated with antithyroid drugs. Every receptor here comes from a female donor with Graves disease.

Only a few counts were recorded for this clonotype. V usage is TRBV7-2 and J usage is TRBJ1-2; the D is unclear. The V end was cut by 5 bases, the J end by 4 bases, with 11 bases between. Looked up from germline, CDR1 is SGHTA and CDR2 is FQGNSA. CDR3 length equals 13 residues. The CDR3 sequence is CASSQDGFYGYTF. The CDR3 coding sequence is TGTGCCAGCAGCCAGGACGGATTCTATGGCTACACCTTC.

This clonotype was found many times. As DNA, the CDR3 is TGTGCCAGCAGCGTTGGGTCCCAAGAGACCCAGTACTTC. As protein: CASSVGSQETQYF. The gene calls are TRBV7-2 and TRBJ2-5, with no clear D. V was trimmed by 5 bases and J by 1 base, leaving 8 bases between them. Germline V gene data show CDR1 as SGHTA and CDR2 as FQGNSA. CDR3 length: 13 residues.

The genes are TRBV20-1 and TRBJ2-7, with TRBD2 matching 8 bases. The trim removed 6 bases at V and 4 bases at J, leaving 17 bases unmatched. The germline V gene encodes CDR1 DFQATT and CDR2 SNEGSKA (reference sequence). The CDR3 has 16 amino acids. CDR3 amino acids: CSAPRFSSGRRYEQYF. The CDR3 region has the DNA TGCAGTGCCCCGCGGTTTTCGAGCGGGAGAAGGTACGAGCAGTACTTC.

J is TRBJ2-5 and V is TRBV7-9, with 7 nucleotides matching TRBD1. Germline V CDR1 and CDR2: SEHNR, FQNEAQ (reference sequence). Trimming at V came to 4 bases and at J to 4 bases, leaving 12 bases not matched to a gene. The CDR3 contains 16 residues. CDR3 coding DNA: TGTGCCAGCAGCTCCCTGGTGGGACAGTATGGAGAGACCCAGTACTTC. Translated, it gives CASSSLVGQYGETQYF.

Comments on this clonotype: One base away lies a much larger clone, so this may be a sequencing read error. The chain recombines TRBV11-2 with TRBJ2-7, with 7 positions matching TRBD1. The J segment lost 2 bases and the V segment lost 5 bases, leaving 6 bases of the junction unmatched. The CDR3 is 14 residues long. The germline gives CDR1 SGHAT, CDR2 FQNNGV. The CDR3 is CASSVTGAAYEQYF. CDR3 in DNA: TGTGCCAGCAGCGTTACAGGGGCCGCCTACGAGCAGTACTTC.

The chain uses TRBV19 and TRBJ2-1, with D perhaps TRBD2 (6 bases). This CDR3 has 14 residues. Deletions cut 5 bases from V and 8 bases from J, with 16 bases between. CDR1 and CDR2 from the germline V gene are LNHDA and SQIVND (reference sequence). The CDR3 DNA is TGTGCCAGTAGTCGGTCGGGAGAATGGGATGAGCAGTTCTTC. It yields the protein CASSRSGEWDEQFF.

This clonotype was counted only a few times. The genes are TRBV6-1 and TRBJ2-5; D might be TRBD2 (5 bases). Deletions cut 8 bases from V and 5 bases from J, with 15 bases between. Germline-derived CDR1 and CDR2 are MNHNS and SASEGT. The CDR3 runs to 13 residues. The chain's CDR3 is CASGRERPETQYF. CDR3 in DNA: TGTGCCAGCGGAAGGGAGCGACCCGAGACCCAGTACTTC.